Only a few counts were recorded for the clone carrying this T cell receptor beta chain. Its antigen is undetermined. This entry is derived from a study of T cells in Graves' hyperthyroidism and ophthalmopathy. General study results and limits: Most thyroid clonotypes that were expanded above 0.001 also turned up in blood.

TCR beta CDR3 regions were amplified from RNA transcripts. RT-PCR in the first round (using the HTBI primer set) targeted the TCR CDR3. Via MiXCR, TCRdb re-called the multiplex PCR reads, giving one row per CDR3 protein. This table has fewer than 750,000 distinct CDR3 sequences, approximately 15% appearing once. Sequenced input: blood. This receptor was identified in a woman in her forties or fifties with Graves' ophthalmopathy.

The CDR3 region has the DNA TGTGCCAGCAGCGAAAGACAGAATCAGCCCCAGCATTTT. Amino acid sequence: CASSERQNQPQHF. J is TRBJ1-5 and V is TRBV7-9, with TRBD1 as a possible D gene (5 bases). This CDR3 is 13 amino acids long. CDR1 and CDR2 from the germline V gene are SEHNR and FQNEAQ (reference sequence). V was pared by 5 bases and J by 4 bases, with 9 bases between.